The next 13 T cell receptor beta chains were all read from a single sample in a study of cytomegalovirus exposure and HLA in healthy donors. The PCR employed 60 Vbeta primers together with 13 Jbeta primers. Generated by immunoSEQ multiplex PCR, the TCRdb table keeps only in-frame clones and is missing some. This sample has about 170,000 clones, with approximately 81% found just once. Sample: PBMCs. Receptor source: a woman aged 45-65 years in good health and CMV-seronegative.

The gene calls are TRBV2 and TRBJ1-2; 11 nucleotides agree with TRBD1. CDR3 length: 15 amino acids. Trimming took 1 base from V and 4 from J; bases not matched to a gene: 2. Germline V lookup: CDR1 SNHLY, CDR2 FYNNEI. The CDR3, as DNA: TGTGCCAGCAGTGAAGGGGGGACAGGGGGCTATGGCTACACCTTC. Translated: CASSEGGTGGYGYTF.

The CDR3 reads CASSVQGDQETQYF. The CDR3 nucleotides read TGCGCCAGCAGCGTACAGGGGGATCAAGAGACCCAGTACTTC. The chain links TRBV5-1 to TRBJ2-5; 8 bases are a match to TRBD1. Germline V gene sequence: CDR1 SGHRS, CDR2 YFSETQ. The V gene end was trimmed by 4 bases and the J gene end by 2 bases; junction bases not matched to a gene: 4. This CDR3 has 14 residues.

This chain connects TRBV9 to TRBJ1-4; 9 bases align to TRBD1. Trimming removed 3 bases from V and 7 bases from J; junction bases left unmatched: 4. The germline CDR1 and CDR2 sequences are SGDLS and YYNGEE. This CDR3 is 14 amino acids long. The CDR3 DNA reads as TGTGCCAGCAGCGCTCAGACAGGGGGTGAAAAACTGTTTTTT. The encoded protein is CASSAQTGGEKLFF.

This chain joins TRBV19 and TRBJ1-4; TRBD1 is a possible D gene (6 bases). This CDR3 spans 15 amino acids. From germline, CDR1 is LNHDA and CDR2 SQIVND (reference sequence). The V and J ends lost 1 base and 8 bases respectively, with 14 bases between them. The CDR3, as DNA: TGTGCCAGTAGTATAGCCGGGGGGCGTTTAGAAAAACTGTTTTTT. This codes for CASSIAGGRLEKLFF.

The rearrangement links TRBV7-2 to TRBJ2-2; the D gene is possibly TRBD1 (6 bases). The CDR3 covers 15 residues. In germline, CDR1 is SGHTA, CDR2 FQGNSA. Between the trimmed V and J ends, which lost 5 bases and 2 bases, there was a span of 12 bases. The CDR3 reads CASSTDRLNTGELFF. DNA of the CDR3: TGTGCCAGCAGCACTGACAGGCTAAACACCGGGGAGCTGTTTTTT.

This clone was counted a single time. The CDR3 sequence: CASTEGGTGDEQYF. The CDR3 DNA sequence: TGTGCCAGCACCGAAGGGGGAACAGGGGACGAGCAGTACTTC. The J gene is TRBJ2-7, the V gene TRBV7-2; 7 positions match TRBD1. The CDR3 is 14 residues long. CDR1 and CDR2 (germline): SGHTA, FQGNSA. The trim removed 7 bases at V and 5 bases at J, leaving 11 bases unmatched.

This sequence joins TRBV13 and TRBJ2-3; tentative D call: TRBD2 (7 bases). The ends were cut back, 5 bases at V and 2 bases at J, with 11 bases in the middle. The CDR3 covers 14 residues. Germline assignment: CDR1 PRHDT and CDR2 FYEKMQ (reference sequence). In nucleotides, the CDR3 is TGTGCCAGCAGCACAGGGACTATCACAGATACGCAGTATTTT. Translating it yields CASSTGTITDTQYF. Full variable domain (missing parts from reference TRBV13 and TRBJ2-3): AAGVIQSPRHLIKEKRETATLKCYPIPRHDTVYWYQQGPGQDPQFLISFYEKMQSDKGSIPDRFSAQQFSDYHSELNMSSLELGDSALYFCASSTGTITDTQYFGPGTRLTVL.

This chain links TRBV19 with TRBJ2-7, with TRBD1 identical over 7 bases. This CDR3 has 13 amino acids. J was trimmed by 9 bases and V by 3 bases; bases with no gene match: 8. The germline V gene encodes CDR1 LNHDA and CDR2 SQIVND (reference sequence). In DNA form, the CDR3 reads TGTGCCAGTAGTATCGGGCAGGGGGACGCGCAGTACTTC. Protein product: CASSIGQGDAQYF.

This clone was counted between two and nine times. The V and J genes are TRBV11-2 and TRBJ1-5; TRBD1 might be the D (6 bases). The CDR3 is 13 amino acids. Looked up from germline, CDR1 is SGHAT and CDR2 is FQNNGV. Trimming cost V 6 bases and J 7 bases, with 13 bases left between them. In DNA, the CDR3 is TGTGCCAGCAGTCACAGGGTTGGGCAGCCCCAGCATTTT. Protein sequence: CASSHRVGQPQHF. Full variable domain (rest looked up from reference TRBV11-2 and TRBJ1-5): EAGVAQSPRYKIIEKRQSVAFWCNPISGHATLYWYQQILGQGPKLLIQFQNNGVVDDSQLPKDRFSAERLKGVDSTLKIQPAKLEDSAVYLCASSHRVGQPQHFGDGTRLSIL.

The chain couples TRBV28 to TRBJ1-4; 7 bases match TRBD1. J was trimmed by 5 bases and V by 5 bases; bases with no gene match: 8. This CDR3 has 15 amino acids. Germline-derived CDR1 and CDR2 are MDHEN and SYDVKM. The CDR3 DNA is TGTGCCAGCAGTCCCCACAGGGGATCAAATGAAAAACTGTTTTTT. This translates into CASSPHRGSNEKLFF.

The V and J genes are TRBV5-1 and TRBJ1-2, with 7 bases lining up with TRBD1. CDR1 is SGHRS, CDR2 YFSETQ, per germline. The length of the CDR3 is 15 residues. V lost 4 bases to trimming and J lost 6 bases; unmatched junction nucleotides: 12. The CDR3 region has the DNA TGCGCCAGCAGCCCCGGGGACAGTCCCCCGGATGGCTACACCTTC. It codes for CASSPGDSPPDGYTF.

The chain's CDR3 is CASSRPSGGGYNEQFF. The DNA for the CDR3 is TGTGCCAGCAGTCGGCCTAGCGGGGGGGGGTACAATGAGCAGTTCTTC. The chain combines TRBV27 with TRBJ2-1, with 12 bases aligning to TRBD2. CDR3 length equals 16 residues. V lost 5 bases, J lost 4 bases, and 6 bases stayed unmatched. Germline CDR1 is MNHEY and CDR2 is SMNVEV (reference sequence).

To note about this clone: This same CDR3 is encoded by further DNA sequences in the sample. CDR3 in amino acids: CASSLTGVGTEAFF. CDR3 bases: TGTGCCAGCAGCCTAACAGGGGTCGGCACTGAAGCTTTCTTT. The V call is TRBV7-9, the J call TRBJ1-1; 7 bases map to TRBD1. Germline-derived CDR1 and CDR2 are SEHNR and FQNEAQ (reference sequence). V dropped 5 bases and J dropped 4; count of bases not matched to a gene: 7. CDR3 size: 14 residues.